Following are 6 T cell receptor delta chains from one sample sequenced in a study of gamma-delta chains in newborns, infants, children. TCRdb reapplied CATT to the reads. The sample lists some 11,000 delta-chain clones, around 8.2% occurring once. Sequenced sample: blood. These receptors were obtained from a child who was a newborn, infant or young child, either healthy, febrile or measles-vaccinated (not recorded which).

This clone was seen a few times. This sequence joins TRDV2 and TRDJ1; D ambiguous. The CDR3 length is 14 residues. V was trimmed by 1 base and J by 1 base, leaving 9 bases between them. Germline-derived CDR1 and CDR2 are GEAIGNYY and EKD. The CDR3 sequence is CACDTLGTTDKLIF. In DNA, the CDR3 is TGTGCCTGTGACACGTTAGGAACCACCGATAAACTCATCTTT.

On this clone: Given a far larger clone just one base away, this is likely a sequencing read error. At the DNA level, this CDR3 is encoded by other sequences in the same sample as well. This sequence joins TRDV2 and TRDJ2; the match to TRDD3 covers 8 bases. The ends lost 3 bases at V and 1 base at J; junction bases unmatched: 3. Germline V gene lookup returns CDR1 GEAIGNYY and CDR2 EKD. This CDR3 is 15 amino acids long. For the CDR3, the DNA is TGTGCCTGTGACGTGCTGGGGGATTTGACAGCACAACTCTTCTTT. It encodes CACDVLGDLTAQLFF.

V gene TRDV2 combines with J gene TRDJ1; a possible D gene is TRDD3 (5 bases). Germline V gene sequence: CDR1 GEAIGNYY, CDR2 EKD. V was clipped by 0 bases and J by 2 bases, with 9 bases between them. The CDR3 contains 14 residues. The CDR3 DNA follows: TGTGCCTGTGACACCTTGGGGAGGACCGATAAACTCATCTTT. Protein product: CACDTLGRTDKLIF.

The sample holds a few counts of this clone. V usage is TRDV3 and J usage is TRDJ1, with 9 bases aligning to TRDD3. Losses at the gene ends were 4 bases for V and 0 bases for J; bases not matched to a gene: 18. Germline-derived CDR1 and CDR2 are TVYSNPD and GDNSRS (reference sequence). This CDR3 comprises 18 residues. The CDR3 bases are TGTGCCTCCGGTTTGATCAGGGGATACGTCACATACACCGATAAACTCATCTTT. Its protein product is CASGLIRGYVTYTDKLIF.

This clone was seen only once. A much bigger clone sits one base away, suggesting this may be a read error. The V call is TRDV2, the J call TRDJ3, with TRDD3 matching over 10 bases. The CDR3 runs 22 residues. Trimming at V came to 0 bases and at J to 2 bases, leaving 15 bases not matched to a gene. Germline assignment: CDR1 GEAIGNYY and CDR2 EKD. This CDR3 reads CACDTDPTGGFHSPWDTRQMFF. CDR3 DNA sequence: TGTGCCTGTGACACCGACCCCACTGGGGGATTTCATTCCCCCTGGGACACCCGACAGATGTTTTTC.

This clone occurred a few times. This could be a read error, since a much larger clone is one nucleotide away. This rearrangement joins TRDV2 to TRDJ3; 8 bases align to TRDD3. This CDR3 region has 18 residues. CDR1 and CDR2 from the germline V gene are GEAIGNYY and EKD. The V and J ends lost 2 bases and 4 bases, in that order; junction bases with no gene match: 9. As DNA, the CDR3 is TGTGCCTGTGACATACTGGGGGCTACGCCTTGGGACACCCGACAGATGTTTTTC. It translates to CACDILGATPWDTRQMFF.